The 11 T cell receptor beta chains below were found in one sample sequenced in a study of shared clonotypes between healthy human individuals. Generated by immunoSEQ multiplex PCR, the TCRdb table keeps only in-frame clones and is missing some. The sample lists 400,000 or so clones; 96% were seen once. The sequenced material came from memory CD8+ T cells sorted from blood. As for subset: CD45RO+ cells pooled with CCR7-negative TemRA cells. Receptor source: a man aged 25-45 years in good health.

The chain combines TRBV18 with TRBJ2-1; TRBD2 matches 8 bases. Germline V gene data show CDR1 as KGHSH and CDR2 as LQKENI. This CDR3 has 15 residues. Trimming cost V 2 bases and J 8 bases; bases outside gene matches: 8. CDR3 nucleotide sequence: TGTGCCAGCTCACCAGGCGGGAGGTCTTGGGATGAGCAGTTCTTC. Translated: CASSPGGRSWDEQFF.

This clone was seen just once. The chain has TRBV29-1 and TRBJ1-3, with a weak D call TRBD1 (5 bases). Germline CDR1 reads SQVTM; CDR2 reads ANQGSEA. Trimming took off 0 bases at V and 0 bases at J, with 18 bases between the two ends. This CDR3 contains 18 residues. The CDR3 sequence is CSVEDPLYGTHSGNTIYF. The CDR3, as DNA: TGCAGCGTTGAAGATCCCCTTTACGGGACGCACTCTGGAAACACCATATATTTT.

The chain combines TRBV19 with TRBJ2-7; no definite D call. This CDR3 spans 16 amino acids. The V end was cut by 5 bases, the J end by 0 bases, with 17 bases between. CDR1 LNHDA and CDR2 SQIVND come from the germline V gene (reference sequence). CDR3 DNA: TGTGCCAGTAGTCTGGCTTGGGGATGGAGCTCCTACGAGCAGTACTTC. Protein product: CASSLAWGWSSYEQYF.

This chain links TRBV5-1 with TRBJ2-6, with 7 bases aligning to TRBD2. The germline V gene encodes CDR1 SGHRS and CDR2 YFSETQ. The length of the CDR3 is 16 residues. V lost 2 bases and J lost 0; bases outside the gene matches: 2. The CDR3 reads CASSLAGSSGANVLTF. The CDR3 nucleotides read TGCGCCAGCAGCTTAGCGGGGTCCTCTGGGGCCAACGTCCTGACTTTC.

This chain connects TRBV25-1 to TRBJ2-1; D not certain. Germline V lookup: CDR1 MGHDK, CDR2 SYGVNS. The CDR3 runs to 12 residues. V dropped 7 bases and J dropped 2 bases, with 6 bases sitting between them. Here the CDR3 reads CASTNPYNEQFF. The CDR3 coding sequence is TGTGCCAGCACCAACCCCTACAATGAGCAGTTCTTC. Complete variable domain (other parts from reference TRBV25-1 and TRBJ2-1): EADIYQTPRYLVIGTGKKITLECSQTMGHDKMYWYQQDPGMELHLIHYSYGVNSTEKGDLSSESTVSRIRTEHFPLTLESARPSHTSQYLCASTNPYNEQFFGPGTRLTVL.

This sequence joins TRBV27 and TRBJ1-2; no clear D. This CDR3 has 16 amino acids. V lost 1 base to trimming and J lost 5 bases, with 17 bases between them. In germline, CDR1 is MNHEY, CDR2 SMNVEV (reference sequence). CDR3 sequence reads: CASSLFPLGGGYGYTF. CDR3 coding DNA: TGTGCCAGCAGTTTATTTCCCCTGGGAGGAGGGTATGGCTACACCTTC.

The chain has TRBV25-1 and TRBJ1-1; D call uncertain. The CDR3 spans 13 residues. Germline assignment: CDR1 MGHDK and CDR2 SYGVNS. V lost 1 base to trimming and J lost 4 bases, with 7 bases between them. CDR3 loop: CASSEWVGTEAFF. In DNA, the CDR3 is TGTGCCAGCAGTGAATGGGTTGGCACTGAAGCTTTCTTT.

The J gene is TRBJ1-1, the V gene TRBV5-4; TRBD1 matches 7 bases. Unmatched junction bases numbered 6, after V lost 4 bases and J lost 0 bases. CDR1 SGHNT and CDR2 YYREEE come from the germline V gene (reference sequence). The CDR3 runs 15 residues. CDR3 residues: CASSPRGALNTEAFF. The CDR3 bases are TGTGCCAGCAGCCCCAGGGGGGCTTTGAACACTGAAGCTTTCTTT.

This chain uses TRBV28 with TRBJ2-3; 7 bases align to TRBD1. The CDR3 consists of 15 residues. V shed 6 bases, J shed 0 bases, and the junction held 6 bases outside the gene matches. Germline V gene data show CDR1 as MDHEN and CDR2 as SYDVKM. Here the CDR3 DNA reads TGTGCCAGCAGACCTAAGACAGGGAGCACAGATACGCAGTATTTT. Residues: CASRPKTGSTDTQYF.

This clone was seen only once. This chain links TRBV4-1 with TRBJ2-5, with 10 bases identical to TRBD2. This CDR3 is built from 16 residues. After removal of 0 bases from V and 11 bases from J, the junction contained 12 bases not matched to a gene. In germline, CDR1 is MGHRA, CDR2 YSYEKL. CDR3 nucleotides: TGCGCCAGCAGCCAAGATTCCCAGCGGGAGGGCCTGATTCAGTACTTC. It is translated as CASSQDSQREGLIQYF.

There are a few counts of this clone. The rearrangement uses TRBV6-5 and TRBJ1-2; 7 nucleotides align to TRBD1. This CDR3 has 12 residues. V dropped 6 bases and J dropped 3; count of bases not matched to a gene: 1. Per germline, CDR1 MNHEY and CDR2 SVGAGI. The CDR3 loop is CASRQGDYGYTF. The DNA of the CDR3 is TGTGCCAGCAGGCAGGGGGACTATGGCTACACCTTC.